This is a list of T cell receptor beta chains from one sample in a study of shared clonotypes between healthy human individuals. The repertoire was sequenced with immunoSEQ multiplex PCR; TCRdb's copy has only in-frame clones and lacks some. The sample consists of 980,000 or so clones, 60% to 85% of them appearing once. Sequencing was done on a sample of memory CD4+ T cells sorted from blood. The receptors derive from a man aged 18 to 29 in good health. Both conserved end residues are part of each CDR3. Each record gives: V gene, clone size, J gene, D gene, CDR3 protein, CDR3 DNA. The D gene is left open where the match is weak. Where a row states a size, it is once, few, many or the class of an expanded clone; other rows omit it.

TRBV5-1	once	TRBJ2-1	TRBD2	CASSSAGGPSNEQFF	TGCGCCAGCAGCTCAGCGGGGGGCCCATCCAATGAGCAGTTCTTC
TRBV18	NA	TRBJ2-7	NA	CASSLLVGGTYEQYF	TGTGCCAGCTCCCTCCTAGTTGGGGGAACCTACGAGCAGTACTTC
TRBV15	few	TRBJ1-2	NA	CATSRDGLYYGYTF	TGTGCCACCAGCAGAGATGGCCTCTATTATGGCTACACCTTC
TRBV11-2	NA	TRBJ2-3	TRBD1	CASSSGQARDTDTQYF	TGTGCCAGCAGCTCCGGACAGGCCCGCGACACAGACACGCAGTATTTT
TRBV9	few	TRBJ2-7	TRBD2	CASSVASGSPEQYF	TGTGCCAGCAGCGTAGCTAGCGGGAGTCCCGAGCAGTACTTC
TRBV18	NA	TRBJ1-6	TRBD1	CASSSTGAHGDSPLHF	TGTGCCAGCTCAAGTACAGGGGCGCATGGCGATTCACCCCTCCACTTT
TRBV7-2	NA	TRBJ2-7	TRBD2	CASRLTSGTYEQYF	TGTGCCAGCAGGCTGACTAGCGGGACCTACGAGCAGTACTTC
TRBV7-6	NA	TRBJ2-2	NA	CASSLGHNTGELFF	TGTGCCAGCAGCTTAGGGCATAACACCGGGGAGCTGTTTTTT
TRBV28	NA	TRBJ1-6	NA	CASKQSGQYNSPLHF	TGTGCCAGCAAACAATCTGGGCAGTATAATTCACCCCTCCACTTT
TRBV30	NA	TRBJ2-1	TRBD2	CAWRYLAGGLSEQFF	TGTGCCTGGAGGTATCTAGCGGGAGGGCTCTCTGAGCAGTTCTTC
TRBV9	NA	TRBJ2-2	TRBD2	CASSPHSGRPNTGELFF	TGTGCCAGCAGCCCCCATAGCGGGAGGCCGAACACCGGGGAGCTGTTTTTT
TRBV5-1	NA	TRBJ2-5	TRBD1	CASSLGGSETQYF	TGCGCCAGCAGCTTAGGGGGCTCGGAGACCCAGTACTTC
TRBV7-7	NA	TRBJ2-5	NA	CASSLGFGETQYF	TGTGCTAGCAGCTTGGGGTTTGGGGAGACCCAGTACTTC
TRBV30	NA	TRBJ1-1	TRBD1	CAWSVRTGKNTEAFF	TGTGCCTGGAGTGTAAGGACAGGAAAGAACACTGAAGCTTTCTTT